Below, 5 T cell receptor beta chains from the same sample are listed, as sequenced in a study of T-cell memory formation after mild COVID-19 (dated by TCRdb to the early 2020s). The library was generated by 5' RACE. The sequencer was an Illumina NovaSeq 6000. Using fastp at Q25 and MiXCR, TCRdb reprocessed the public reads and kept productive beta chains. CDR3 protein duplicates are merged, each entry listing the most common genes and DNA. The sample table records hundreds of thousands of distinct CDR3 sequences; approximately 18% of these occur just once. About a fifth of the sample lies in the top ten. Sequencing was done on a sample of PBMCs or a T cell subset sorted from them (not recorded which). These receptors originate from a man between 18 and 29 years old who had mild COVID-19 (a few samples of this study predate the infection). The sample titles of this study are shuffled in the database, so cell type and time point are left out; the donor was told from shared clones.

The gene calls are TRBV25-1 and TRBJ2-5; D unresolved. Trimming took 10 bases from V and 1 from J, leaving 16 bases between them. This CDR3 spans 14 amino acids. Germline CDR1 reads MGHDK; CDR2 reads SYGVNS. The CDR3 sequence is CATLGGARQETQYF. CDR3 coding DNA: TGTGCCACCTTGGGTGGCGCACGCCAAGAGACCCAGTACTTC.

DNA of the CDR3: TGCGCCAGCAGCTTGGATAGTAGCACAGATACGCAGTATTTT. Residues: CASSLDSSTDTQYF. J is TRBJ2-3 and V is TRBV5-1; D not resolved. Trimming removed 0 bases at V and 0 bases at J, with 5 bases between. Germline assignment: CDR1 SGHRS and CDR2 YFSETQ. The CDR3 loop spans 14 amino acids.

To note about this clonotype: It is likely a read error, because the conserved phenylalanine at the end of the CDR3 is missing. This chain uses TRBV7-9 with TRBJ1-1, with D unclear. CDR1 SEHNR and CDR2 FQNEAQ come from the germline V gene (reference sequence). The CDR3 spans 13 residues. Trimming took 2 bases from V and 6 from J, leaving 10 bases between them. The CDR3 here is CASSLMVSPEAFL. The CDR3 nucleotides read TGTGCCAGCAGCTTAATGGTTAGCCCTGAAGCTTTCCTT.

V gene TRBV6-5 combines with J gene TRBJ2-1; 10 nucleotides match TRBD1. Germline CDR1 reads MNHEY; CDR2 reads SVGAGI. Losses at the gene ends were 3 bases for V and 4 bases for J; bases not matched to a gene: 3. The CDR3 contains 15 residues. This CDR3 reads CASSYGQGDYNEQFF. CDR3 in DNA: TGTGCCAGCAGTTATGGACAGGGGGATTACAATGAGCAGTTCTTC.

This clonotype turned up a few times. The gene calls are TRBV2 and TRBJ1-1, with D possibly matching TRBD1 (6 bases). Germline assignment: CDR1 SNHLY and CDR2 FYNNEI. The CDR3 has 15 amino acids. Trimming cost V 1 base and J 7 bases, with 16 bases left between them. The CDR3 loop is CASSEEDTGLFEAFF. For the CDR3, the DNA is TGTGCCAGCAGTGAAGAAGACACAGGGTTGTTTGAAGCTTTCTTT.